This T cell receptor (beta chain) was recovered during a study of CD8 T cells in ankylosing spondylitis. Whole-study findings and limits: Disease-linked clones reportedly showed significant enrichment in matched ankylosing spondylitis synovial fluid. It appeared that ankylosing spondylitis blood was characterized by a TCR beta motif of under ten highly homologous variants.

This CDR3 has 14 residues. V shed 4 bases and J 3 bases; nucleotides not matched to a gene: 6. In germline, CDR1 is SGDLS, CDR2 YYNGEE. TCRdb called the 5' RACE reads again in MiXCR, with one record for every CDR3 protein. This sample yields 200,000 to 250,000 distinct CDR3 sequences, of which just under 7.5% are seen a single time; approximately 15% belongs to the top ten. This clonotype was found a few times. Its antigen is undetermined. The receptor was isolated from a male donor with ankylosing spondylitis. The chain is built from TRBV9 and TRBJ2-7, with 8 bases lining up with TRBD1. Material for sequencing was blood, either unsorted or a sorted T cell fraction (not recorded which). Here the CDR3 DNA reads TGTGCCAGCAGCCCCGGACAGGGAGACTACGAGCAGTACTTC. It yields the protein CASSPGQGDYEQYF.